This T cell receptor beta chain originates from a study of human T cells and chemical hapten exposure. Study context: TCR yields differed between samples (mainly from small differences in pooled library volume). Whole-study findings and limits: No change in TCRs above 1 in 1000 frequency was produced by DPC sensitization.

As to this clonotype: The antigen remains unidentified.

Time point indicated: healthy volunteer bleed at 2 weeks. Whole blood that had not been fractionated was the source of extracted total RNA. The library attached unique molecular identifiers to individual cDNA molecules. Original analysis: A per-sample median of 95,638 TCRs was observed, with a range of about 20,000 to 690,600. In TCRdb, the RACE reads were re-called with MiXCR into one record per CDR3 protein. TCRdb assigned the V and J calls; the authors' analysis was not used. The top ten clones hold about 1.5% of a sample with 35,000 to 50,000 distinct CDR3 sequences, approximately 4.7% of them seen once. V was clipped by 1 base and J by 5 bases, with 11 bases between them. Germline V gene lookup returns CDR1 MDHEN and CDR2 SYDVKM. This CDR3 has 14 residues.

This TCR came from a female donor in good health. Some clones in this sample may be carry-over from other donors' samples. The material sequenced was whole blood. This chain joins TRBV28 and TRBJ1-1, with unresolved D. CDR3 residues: CASSLSLGRTEAFF. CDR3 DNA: TGTGCCAGCAGTTTATCCCTGGGTAGGACTGAAGCTTTCTTT.